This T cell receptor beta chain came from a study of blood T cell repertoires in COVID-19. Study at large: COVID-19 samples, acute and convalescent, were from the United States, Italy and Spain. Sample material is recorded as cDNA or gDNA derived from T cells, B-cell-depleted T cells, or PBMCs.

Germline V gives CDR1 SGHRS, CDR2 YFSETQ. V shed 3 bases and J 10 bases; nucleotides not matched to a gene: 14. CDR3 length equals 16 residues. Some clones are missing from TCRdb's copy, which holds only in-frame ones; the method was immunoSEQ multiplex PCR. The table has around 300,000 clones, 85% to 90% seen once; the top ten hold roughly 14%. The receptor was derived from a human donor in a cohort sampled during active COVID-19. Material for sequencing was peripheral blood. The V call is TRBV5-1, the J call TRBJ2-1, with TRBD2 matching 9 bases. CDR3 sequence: CASSWGGGRAFEEQFF. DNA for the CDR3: TGCGCCAGCAGCTGGGGTGGCGGGAGGGCGTTTGAGGAGCAGTTCTTC.